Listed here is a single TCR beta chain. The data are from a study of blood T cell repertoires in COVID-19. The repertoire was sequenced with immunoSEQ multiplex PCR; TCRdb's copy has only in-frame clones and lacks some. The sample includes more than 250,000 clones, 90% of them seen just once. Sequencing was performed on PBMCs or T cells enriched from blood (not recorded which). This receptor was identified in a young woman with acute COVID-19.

CDR3 sequence reads: CASSEVSSGRRPQETQYF. CDR3 DNA: TGTGCCAGCAGTGAAGTTTCTAGCGGGAGGCGACCTCAAGAGACCCAGTACTTC. The gene calls are TRBV2 and TRBJ2-5; TRBD2 matches at 11 bases. This CDR3 contains 18 residues. V shed 1 base and J 2 bases; nucleotides not matched to a gene: 9. Germline V gene data show CDR1 as SNHLY and CDR2 as FYNNEI.